This TCR beta chain was recovered during a study of CD8 T cells in Susac syndrome (dated by TCRdb to between 2017 and 2020). Background for the entire study: Whether CD8+ T cell activation and differentiation in Susac syndrome was antigen driven was tested using repertoire sequencing. Points the paper makes about the study in general: The study acknowledged that relatively few individuals were included in the TCR sequencing and HLA analysis.

RNA was extracted using the RNeasy kit, and about 0.45 to 1 ug of the RNA was reverse transcribed with random hexamers. TCR beta CDR3 regions were amplified with the immunoSEQ multiplex PCR assay covering 54 Vbeta and 13 Jbeta segments. Bias from PCR amplification was corrected by using a synthetic template baseline for primer optimization and for computational correction. The study's own analysis went as follows. Reads were assigned to V, D and J genes according to IMGT and analyzed in immunoSEQ Analyzer, with only productive sequences retained. Clonality was calculated as one minus the Shannon entropy normalized by log2 of the number of productive unique sequences. For each patient and control, public and private clones were evaluated among the 100 most prevalent clones. Susac-specific clones were defined as absent from healthy and MS cohorts, 850 to 1,300 published viral clones and other ImmuneACCESS disease sequences. The public sequencing data were trimmed at Q25 with fastp and processed into clonotypes with MiXCR by TCRdb, which kept only in-frame beta chains. Each entry is one CDR3 protein sequence, shown with its most common DNA and genes. Clone size and V and J calls follow TCRdb, not the original study. The sample yields approximately 230,000 distinct CDR3 sequences; 93% were counted once. The ten most abundant clones make up about 0.071% of the sample.

Deletion took 5 bases off V and 8 bases off J, with a span of 9 bases between the germline ends. Counted from cysteine to phenylalanine, this CDR3 has 10 amino acids. Only the CDR3 DNA stays, 30 bases, in frame from base 1. In the germline V gene (reference sequence), CDR1 corresponds to DFQATT and CDR2 to SNEGSKA. A remark on this clonotype: No cognate antigen has been identified for it. Base qualities are not at hand, and no much larger clone is one base apart.

High-throughput TCR beta sequencing profiled peripheral blood CD8+ and CD4+ T cells from healthy donors, Susac syndrome patients and multiple sclerosis patients. The multiple sclerosis controls were treatment-naive patients who had stable or active relapsing-remitting disease and met the revised McDonald criteria. Bulk CD8+ and CD4+ T cells were purified by magnetic negative isolation, whereas CD8+ TEMRA cells were enriched by FACS. Blood was collected in EDTA tubes and processed within 24 hours, with PBMCs isolated through density gradient centrifugation. PBMCs destined for TCR sequencing were cryopreserved in liquid nitrogen and later thawed in a 37 °C water bath. The sorted or isolated CD4+, CD8+ and CD8+ TEMRA cells reached a purity of at least 90%.

The clonotype comes from a human donor with multiple sclerosis. The sample taken for sequencing was CD4+ T cells from PBMCs. The sequence joins TRBV20-1 to TRBJ1-2; the D gene cannot be named for sure. For the CDR3, the sequence is CSADNQGYTF. The nucleotide sequence is given as TGCAGTGCTGACAATCAGGGCTACACCTTC.